A selection of T cell receptor beta chains follows, all from one sample in a study of Ad26.COV2.S vaccination and SARS-CoV-2 variants. The table came from immunoSEQ multiplex PCR; TCRdb's copy has only in-frame clones and leaves some out. The sample has 200,000 to 300,000 clones, approximately 88% seen once. Sample: peripheral blood, taken in a trial of Ad26.COV2.S vaccine versus placebo. The source of these receptors is a person between 18 and 60 years old who received the Ad26.COV2.S COVID-19 vaccine or a placebo. The CDR3 runs from the conserved cysteine through the conserved F or W. The D gene is left open where the match is weak. Expanded clones are given a class, and other clones once, few, many or no size at all.

J gene,clone size,V gene,D gene,CDR3 length,CDR3 DNA,CDR3 protein
TRBJ2-2,-,TRBV19,TRBD2,16,TGTGCCAGTAGTACAGAGCGGGGGCCCTACACCGGGGAGCTGTTTTTT,CASSTERGPYTGELFF
TRBJ1-5,-,TRBV7-6,-,14,TGTGCCAGCAGCTCGGAGGCGAGCAATCAGCCCCAGCATTTT,CASSSEASNQPQHF
TRBJ2-7,once,TRBV6-5,-,14,TGTGCCAGCAGTTTTTCTGGACCCTCCTACGAGCAGTACTTC,CASSFSGPSYEQYF
TRBJ1-4,once,TRBV7-9,TRBD1,16,TGTGCCAGCAGCGGGGACAGGGGGCCAACTAATGAAAAACTGTTTTTT,CASSGDRGPTNEKLFF
TRBJ2-1,-,TRBV19,TRBD1,15,TGTGCTTCTCAAGCGGGACAGGGATCCTACAATGAGCAGTTCTTC,CASQAGQGSYNEQFF
TRBJ1-2,once,TRBV7-9,-,12,TGTGCCAGCAGCGCAAACAGGGAAGGCTACACCTTC,CASSANREGYTF
TRBJ2-6,-,TRBV15,TRBD1,15,TGTGCCACCAGCAGACGGGACAGTGGGGCCAACGTCCTGACTTTC,CATSRRDSGANVLTF
TRBJ2-3,-,TRBV5-1,TRBD2,17,TGCGCCAGCAGCTCGTTAGCGGGAGCTGGGGTGACAGATACGCAGTATTTT,CASSSLAGAGVTDTQYF
TRBJ2-4,-,TRBV30,-,15,TGTGCCTGGAGTGTACTGACAGGCGCCAAAAACATTCAGTACTTC,CAWSVLTGAKNIQYF
TRBJ1-2,-,TRBV5-4,TRBD1,15,TGTGCCAGCAGCAACCGGACAGGGGGGCACTATGGCTACACCTTC,CASSNRTGGHYGYTF
TRBJ2-3,-,TRBV7-2,TRBD2,15,TGTGCCAGCAGTACTCTTAGCGGGGGCACAGATACGCAGTATTTT,CASSTLSGGTDTQYF
TRBJ1-4,-,TRBV4-1,-,14,TGCGCCAGCAGCCAAGACCGAGGTTCCGGAAAACTGTTTTTT,CASSQDRGSGKLFF
TRBJ2-1,-,TRBV18,TRBD2,15,TGTGCCAGCTCACCAGGGACTAGCGGGAGTTATGAGCAGTTCTTC,CASSPGTSGSYEQFF
TRBJ2-1,-,TRBV5-1,-,12,TGCGCCAGCAGCCCCGAGCGGAATGAGCAGTTCTTC,CASSPERNEQFF